A selection of T cell receptor beta chains follows, all from one sample in a study of blood T cell repertoires in COVID-19. This table comes from immunoSEQ multiplex PCR, and its TCRdb copy is limited to in-frame clones, with some not included. The table has approximately 60,000 clones, approximately 90% seen once. The specimen sequenced was peripheral blood. The origin of the receptors is a man in his fifties or sixties with active COVID-19. Each CDR3 is given without its conserved first and last residue. Each record gives: D gene, clone size, V gene, CDR3 protein. D genes are given only for firm matches. Clone size is shown for a subset of rows, as once, few, many or a class of expanded clone.

TRBD1 | - | TRBV3-1/TRBV3-2 | ASSQEDRVYGYT
TRBD1 | - | TRBV23-1 | ASSRQGVRYNEQF
TRBD1 | - | TRBV29-1 | SVEGQGASGANVLT
TRBD1 | - | TRBV27 | ASSLGQGRAYGYT
- | - | TRBV30 | AWSVLGVEAF
- | - | TRBV7-9 | ASSSYRSNSYEQY
TRBD2 | - | TRBV6-4 | ASSERGGRDEQY
TRBD2 | - | TRBV7-3 | ASSLRGGSTDTQY
- | - | TRBV18 | ASSPWTQTDSSGANVLT
- | - | TRBV30 | AWSVQWDTIY
TRBD1 | - | TRBV6-6 | ASSYRGQGAREQY
TRBD1 | - | TRBV19 | ASTRSSTGDTNTEAF
- | - | TRBV10-3 | AISEYRADGYT
- | once | TRBV18 | ASSPSGQPYEQY
- | few | TRBV19 | ATGGLRTYEQY
TRBD1 | - | TRBV7-2 | ASSTWTGTGSPLH
TRBD2 | - | TRBV28 | ASSLPAGAADTQY
TRBD2 | - | TRBV7-3 | ASSWASGGTYEQY
TRBD1 | - | TRBV27 | ASSSRDSRINTIY
- | - | TRBV21-1 | ASSRTYEQY
- | - | TRBV7-2 | ASSRQGGAIGDQPQH
- | - | TRBV6-5 | ASAGTPHTEVF
TRBD2 | - | TRBV5-4 | ASSPTSGGETDTQY
TRBD1 | once | TRBV13 | ASSSDPGTGGYYGYT
TRBD1 | - | TRBV6-6 | ASSRTGGTEAF
- | - | TRBV29-1 | SVELRGTEAF
- | - | TRBV7-2 | ASSPREWTNEKLF
- | - | TRBV9 | ASGARNEQF
- | - | TRBV5-8 | ASSLVGTPNYGYT
- | - | TRBV11-2 | ASVLGSAGGGEQY
- | - | TRBV3-1/TRBV3-2 | ASSLPESTDTQY
TRBD1 | - | TRBV24-1 | ATSDLSPLTGPGTEAF
- | - | TRBV10-3 | AISESAGRGANEQY
TRBD1 | - | TRBV7-2 | ASSPGQGSLNGYT
- | - | TRBV6-5 | ASIYLGGTEAF
TRBD2 | - | TRBV5-1 | ASSPPGTSGSGEQF
TRBD1 | few | TRBV18 | ASSPSSTGASEAF
TRBD2 | - | TRBV7-2 | ASSSSGEANEQF
- | - | TRBV6-2/TRBV6-3 | ASSTPGRGSYEQY
- | - | TRBV4-1 | ASSQEPRATNEQF
TRBD2 | - | TRBV3-1/TRBV3-2 | ASSQGTSGNNEQF
- | - | TRBV27 | ASSLRGYEQY
- | - | TRBV28 | ATRGQISSGANVLT
- | - | TRBV6-2/TRBV6-3 | ASSRGLNNQPQH
TRBD2 | - | TRBV4-3 | ASSQESGSSYNEQF
- | - | TRBV2 | ASMTQKQY
- | few | TRBV9 | ASSLDRNNEQF
TRBD2 | - | TRBV4-1 | ASSQAHLAGGQADTQY
TRBD1 | - | TRBV18 | ASSPDPQGAGAF
TRBD1 | - | TRBV7-9 | ASQGAVGSTEAF
TRBD1 | - | TRBV4-1 | ASSQDSQGETGTDTQY
TRBD2 | - | TRBV7-2 | ASSRSSGGSDEQY
TRBD1 | - | TRBV5-1 | ASKEGATYNSPLH
TRBD2 | - | TRBV7-3 | ASSLSGAGVRTGELF
- | - | TRBV2 | ASREVGQGGSPLH